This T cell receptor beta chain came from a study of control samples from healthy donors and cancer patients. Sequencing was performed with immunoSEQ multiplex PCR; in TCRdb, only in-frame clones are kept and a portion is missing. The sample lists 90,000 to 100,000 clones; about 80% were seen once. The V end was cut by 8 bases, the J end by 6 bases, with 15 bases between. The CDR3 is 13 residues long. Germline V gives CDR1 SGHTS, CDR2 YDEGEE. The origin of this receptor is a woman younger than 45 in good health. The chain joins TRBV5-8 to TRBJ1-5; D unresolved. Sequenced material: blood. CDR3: CASNPAPRQPQHF. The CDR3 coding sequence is TGTGCCAGTAACCCCGCCCCCCGTCAGCCCCAGCATTTT.